A single sample gave rise to the 24 T cell receptor beta chains below, sequenced in a study of cytomegalovirus exposure and HLA in healthy donors. It was with 60 Vbeta and 13 Jbeta primers that the PCR ran. Sequencing used immunoSEQ multiplex PCR; TCRdb keeps in-frame clones, though not all of them. The sample has approximately 140,000 clones, roughly 83% seen once. Sample: PBMCs. The receptors were sampled from a female donor in good health and CMV-seronegative.

The chain joins TRBV5-4 to TRBJ2-3; D might be TRBD1 (6 bases). Between the trimmed V and J ends, which lost 4 bases and 0 bases, there was a span of 15 bases. The CDR3 length is 16 residues. CDR1 SGHNT and CDR2 YYREEE come from the germline V gene (reference sequence). CDR3 amino acids: CASSNGTRFSTDTQYF. The CDR3 region has the DNA TGTGCCAGCAGCAACGGGACACGATTTAGCACAGATACGCAGTATTTT. Drawing the rest from reference TRBV5-4 and TRBJ2-3, the complete variable domain is ETGVTQSPTHLIKTRGQQVTLRCSSQSGHNTVSWYQQALGQGPQFIFQYYREEENGRGNFPPRFSGLQFPNYSSELNVNALELDDSALYLCASSNGTRFSTDTQYFGPGTRLTVL.

The V gene is TRBV21-1, the J gene TRBJ1-4; TRBD1 is taken as the D call from the table, unchecked against the DNA. TRBV21-1 is deemed a pseudogene. The length of the CDR3 is 15 residues. The CDR3 DNA follows: TGTGCCAGCAGCAAAGGGGACAGGGGTCATGAAAAACTGTTTTTT. It specifies CASSKGDRGHEKLFF.

The chain recombines TRBV7-9 with TRBJ1-1; D might be TRBD1 (6 bases). There are 14 residues in the CDR3. V was cut by 7 bases and J by 7 bases, with 19 bases left in between. Germline V CDR1 and CDR2: SEHNR, FQNEAQ (reference sequence). The CDR3 is CASTPNGGQGEAFF. Written as DNA, the CDR3 is TGTGCCAGCACTCCTAACGGGGGGCAGGGTGAAGCTTTCTTT.

The V gene is TRBV19, the J gene TRBJ2-7; the D gene is possibly TRBD1 (5 bases). The CDR3 sequence is 14 residues long. From germline, CDR1 is LNHDA and CDR2 SQIVND (reference sequence). The ends were cut back, 5 bases at V and 5 bases at J, with 16 bases in the middle. The CDR3 coding sequence is TGTGCCAGTAGTCCTTGGCAGGGCACCCACGAGCAGTACTTC. Encoded protein: CASSPWQGTHEQYF.

V gene TRBV6-1 combines with J gene TRBJ2-1; 11 nucleotides align to TRBD2. This CDR3 contains 15 residues. J lost 7 bases, V lost 6 bases, and 8 bases had no gene match. Germline V gene lookup returns CDR1 MNHNS and CDR2 SASEGT. CDR3 region: CASRDRLAGLNEQFF. The DNA of the CDR3 is TGTGCCAGCAGAGACCGACTAGCGGGACTTAATGAGCAGTTCTTC.

The chain couples TRBV30 to TRBJ2-7, with 7 bases aligning to TRBD2. Trimming cost V 5 bases and J 0 bases; bases outside gene matches: 13. The CDR3 has 16 residues. Germline V gives CDR1 GTSNPN, CDR2 SVGIG (reference sequence). The chain's CDR3 is CAWGGQGQRGSYEQYF. In DNA form, the CDR3 reads TGTGCCTGGGGGGGTCAGGGCCAGCGGGGCTCCTACGAGCAGTACTTC.

Only a few counts were recorded for this clone. The chain carries TRBV5-4 and TRBJ2-3; D is perhaps TRBD2 (5 bases). The germline V gene has CDR1 SGHNT and CDR2 YYREEE (reference sequence). V was trimmed by 1 base and J by 5 bases, leaving 17 bases between them. This CDR3 is built from 16 residues. The CDR3 sequence: CASSLRSSGSGDTQYF. In nucleotides, the CDR3 is TGTGCCAGCAGCTTGAGGAGCTCGGGATCCGGAGATACGCAGTATTTT.

This CDR3 reads CASSEQGMRLRGYTF. CDR3 bases: TGTGCCAGCAGTGAACAGGGCATGCGCCTACGTGGCTACACCTTC. The chain combines TRBV6-1 with TRBJ1-2, with D possibly TRBD1 on 5 matching bases. V was pared by 2 bases and J by 7 bases, with 17 bases between. Germline assignment: CDR1 MNHNS and CDR2 SASEGT. This CDR3 has 15 amino acids.

V gene TRBV19 combines with J gene TRBJ2-1, with unresolved D. Trimming removed 3 bases from V and 0 bases from J, with 6 bases in between. CDR1 LNHDA and CDR2 SQIVND come from the germline V gene (reference sequence). This CDR3 comprises 14 residues. CDR3 in amino acids: CASSIPGSYNEQFF. Here the CDR3 DNA reads TGTGCCAGTAGTATCCCGGGCTCCTACAATGAGCAGTTCTTC.

This chain links TRBV7-9 with TRBJ1-2, with D possibly being TRBD1 (5 bases). Per the germline V gene, CDR1 is SEHNR and CDR2 is FQNEAQ (reference sequence). Trimming stripped 4 bases from V and 0 bases from J, with 9 bases between. This CDR3 spans 14 amino acids. The CDR3 region has the DNA TGTGCCAGCAGCTCTCAGGGTTCTAACTATGGCTACACCTTC. This translates into CASSSQGSNYGYTF.

The sample holds one count of this clone. The chain employs TRBV7-2 and TRBJ1-2; weak D call: TRBD1 (5 bases). CDR3 size: 15 residues. V dropped 2 bases and J dropped 6 bases, with 16 bases sitting between them. Germline CDR1 is SGHTA and CDR2 is FQGNSA. CDR3 nucleotides: TGTGCCAGCAGCTTATCGGCGGGGGGTATTGATGGCTACACCTTC. Translating it yields CASSLSAGGIDGYTF.

This clone has just one count. The V and J genes are TRBV6-1 and TRBJ1-5; the D gene is possibly TRBD1 (6 bases). The CDR3 totals 13 residues. Germline V gene lookup returns CDR1 MNHNS and CDR2 SASEGT. V lost 7 bases to trimming and J lost 7 bases, with 14 bases between them. The CDR3 region is CASNPRGRQPQHF. The CDR3 region has the DNA TGTGCCAGCAACCCCAGGGGAAGGCAGCCCCAGCATTTT.

The chain carries TRBV5-8 and TRBJ1-5, with D unresolved. The CDR3 is 16 residues long. Germline assignment: CDR1 SGHTS and CDR2 YDEGEE. Between the trimmed V and J ends, which lost 6 bases and 5 bases, there was a span of 21 bases. CDR3 sequence: CASNHGVGDLDQPQHF. CDR3 coding DNA: TGTGCCAGCAACCATGGAGTCGGCGATTTGGATCAGCCCCAGCATTTT.

V and J are TRBV19 and TRBJ2-1; 7 bases map to TRBD1. V trimming: 3 bases; J trimming: 3 bases; junction bases outside the gene matches: 2. The CDR3 has 14 residues. Germline V lookup: CDR1 LNHDA, CDR2 SQIVND (reference sequence). The CDR3 loop is CASSIGDSYNEQFF. The CDR3 coding sequence is TGTGCCAGTAGTATTGGGGACAGCTACAATGAGCAGTTCTTC.

The gene calls are TRBV10-3 and TRBJ1-2, with TRBD1 matching over 9 bases. The junction had 7 bases not matched to a gene; V was cut back by 4 bases and J by 7 bases. The germline CDR1 and CDR2 sequences are ENHRY and SYGVKD. CDR3 length: 14 residues. The CDR3 nucleotides read TGTGCCATCAGTGGGCAACAGGGGGCTATTGGCTACACCTTC. Protein sequence: CAISGQQGAIGYTF.

The chain combines TRBV15 with TRBJ2-5, with D possibly matching TRBD1 (6 bases). Trimming removed 1 base at V and 1 base at J, with 13 bases between. Germline V gene data show CDR1 as LNHNV and CDR2 as YYDKDF (reference sequence). This CDR3 region has 16 residues. The CDR3 region is CATSRGAGVLQETQYF. CDR3 coding DNA: TGTGCCACCAGCAGAGGGGCAGGGGTCCTCCAAGAGACCCAGTACTTC.

J is TRBJ2-5 and V is TRBV30; TRBD1 matches at 9 bases. Trimming removed 2 bases from V and 5 bases from J; junction bases left unmatched: 9. Germline CDR1 GTSNPN, CDR2 SVGIG (reference sequence). The CDR3 contains 15 residues. CDR3 sequence reads: CAWSSDRGLGETQYF. Here the CDR3 DNA reads TGTGCCTGGAGTTCGGACAGGGGACTCGGGGAGACCCAGTACTTC.

The V gene is TRBV29-1, the J gene TRBJ2-3, with a possible D match to TRBD2 (5 bases). The germline V gene encodes CDR1 SQVTM and CDR2 ANQGSEA. Trimming cost V 4 bases and J 4 bases, with 12 bases left between them. The length of the CDR3 is 13 residues. The CDR3 region is CSVGTTGADTQYF. In DNA form, the CDR3 reads TGCAGCGTTGGTACCACCGGGGCAGATACGCAGTATTTT.

This clone has only one observation. The chain employs TRBV7-9 and TRBJ2-3, with D maybe TRBD2 (5 bases). The CDR3 consists of 17 residues. Germline loops: CDR1 SEHNR, CDR2 FQNEAQ (reference sequence). The V end was cut by 5 bases, the J end by 3 bases, with 21 bases between. The CDR3 region is CASSPIMPPGNTDTQYF. In DNA, the CDR3 is TGTGCCAGCAGCCCAATAATGCCCCCCGGGAATACAGATACGCAGTATTTT.

V is TRBV11-3 and J is TRBJ2-7, with 8 bases aligning to TRBD2. Germline V lookup: CDR1 SGHNT, CDR2 YENEEA. The CDR3 has 15 residues. V dropped 5 bases and J dropped 5; count of bases not matched to a gene: 11. The CDR3 here is CASSTSGLASDEQYF. CDR3 in DNA: TGTGCCAGCAGCACATCCGGACTAGCTAGCGACGAGCAGTACTTC.

This clone was seen only a few times. The genes are TRBV6-1 and TRBJ2-1; 14 bases are a match to TRBD2. V shed 4 bases, J shed 9 bases, and the junction held 11 bases outside the gene matches. Germline CDR1 reads MNHNS; CDR2 reads SASEGT. The CDR3 runs 17 residues. The CDR3 bases are TGTGCCAGCAGTGGGGGTCGACTAGCGGGAGGGTGGTTTGAGCAGTTCTTC. This codes for CASSGGRLAGGWFEQFF.

This sequence joins TRBV7-9 and TRBJ2-7, with D tentatively TRBD2 (5 bases). Germline loops: CDR1 SEHNR, CDR2 FQNEAQ (reference sequence). The CDR3 covers 13 residues. The V gene lost 4 bases and the J gene lost 6 bases, with 13 bases spanning the gap. The CDR3 DNA reads TGTGCCAGCAGCTCGACGGGGAACGGCGAGCAGTACTTC. Its translation: CASSSTGNGEQYF.

The chain links TRBV19 to TRBJ2-2; D is uncertain. Trimming removed 5 bases from V and 1 base from J, with 5 bases in between. CDR3 length: 13 amino acids. CDR1 is LNHDA, CDR2 SQIVND, per germline (reference sequence). In DNA form, the CDR3 reads TGTGCCAGTAGTCTACGGAACACCGGGGAGCTGTTTTTT. It specifies CASSLRNTGELFF.

The chain employs TRBV7-2 and TRBJ1-1; no definite D call. Trimming left V 5 bases short and J 2 bases short, with 9 bases between. CDR3 size: 13 residues. Looked up from germline, CDR1 is SGHTA and CDR2 is FQGNSA. CDR3 nucleotide sequence: TGTGCCAGCAGCCCTCGACACAACACTGAAGCTTTCTTT. Amino acid sequence: CASSPRHNTEAFF.